The 25 T cell receptor beta chains below all came from one sample that was sequenced in a study of cytomegalovirus exposure and HLA in healthy donors. The method was immunoSEQ multiplex PCR; TCRdb's version includes in-frame clones alone and lacks a portion of them. Of 150,000 to 200,000 clones in the sample, 70% to 90% were seen once. The sequencing input was PBMCs. The source of these receptors is a man aged 30 to 45 in good health and CMV-seropositive.

The chain is built from TRBV9 and TRBJ2-5; D gene ambiguous. V lost 4 bases and J lost 0, with 19 bases in between. Germline assignment: CDR1 SGDLS and CDR2 YYNGEE. CDR3 length: 17 amino acids. The CDR3 loop reads CASSTPRLSAYQETQYF. CDR3 bases: TGTGCCAGCAGCACCCCCCGGTTGTCTGCGTACCAAGAGACCCAGTACTTC.

The chain couples TRBV5-1 to TRBJ1-2; D may be TRBD1 (5 bases). V was trimmed by 2 bases and J by 3 bases, leaving 8 bases between them. The CDR3 spans 13 residues. The V gene's germline CDR1 is SGHRS and CDR2 YFSETQ. CDR3 protein: CASSFGADYGYTF. In nucleotides, the CDR3 is TGCGCCAGCAGCTTTGGGGCGGACTATGGCTACACCTTC.

The J gene is TRBJ2-5, the V gene TRBV6-5; 9 bases match TRBD1. The trim removed 6 bases at V and 3 bases at J, leaving 2 bases unmatched. The CDR3 is 13 residues long. CDR1 is MNHEY and CDR2 is SVGAGI in the germline V gene. The CDR3 reads CASSRDREETQYF. CDR3 in DNA: TGTGCCAGCAGCCGGGACAGGGAAGAGACCCAGTACTTC.

The gene calls are TRBV7-2 and TRBJ2-2, with 12 bases matching TRBD1. The CDR3 is made up of 20 amino acids. The germline gives CDR1 SGHTA, CDR2 FQGNSA. With 0 bases clipped from V and 6 bases from J, the junction kept 14 bases outside the gene matches. CDR3 nucleotides: TGTGCCAGCAGCTTAGCCGGGACAGGGGGCTATTTCATCGGTCCCGGGGAGCTGTTTTTT. It specifies CASSLAGTGGYFIGPGELFF.

The sample holds a few counts of this clone. The chain joins TRBV11-2 to TRBJ1-6, with 8 bases fitting TRBD1. The V segment lost 4 bases and the J segment 5 bases; nucleotides outside the gene matches: 1. The CDR3 spans 14 residues. Germline assignment: CDR1 SGHAT and CDR2 FQNNGV. The CDR3 loop is CASSYRGNNSPLHF. The CDR3 nucleotides read TGTGCCAGCAGCTACAGGGGGAATAATTCACCCCTCCACTTT.

The CDR3 is CASNKQATNEKLFF. The CDR3 nucleotides are TGTGCCAGCAACAAACAGGCAACTAATGAAAAACTGTTTTTT. V usage is TRBV9 and J usage is TRBJ1-4; perhaps TRBD1 as D (5 bases). Deletions cut 6 bases from V and 0 bases from J, with 9 bases between. There are 14 residues in the CDR3. CDR1 and CDR2 (germline): SGDLS, YYNGEE.

The V and J genes are TRBV19 and TRBJ2-5, with TRBD2 identical over 13 bases. With 2 bases clipped from V and 4 bases from J, the junction kept 4 bases outside the gene matches. The CDR3 has 16 residues. Germline CDR1 reads LNHDA; CDR2 reads SQIVND (reference sequence). CDR3 protein: CASSITSGGAAETQYF. As DNA, the CDR3 is TGTGCCAGTAGTATAACTAGCGGGGGGGCCGCAGAGACCCAGTACTTC.

This chain joins TRBV27 and TRBJ2-7; D remains ambiguous. The V end was cut by 2 bases, the J end by 0 bases, with 8 bases between. The CDR3 loop spans 14 amino acids. From germline, CDR1 is MNHEY and CDR2 SMNVEV (reference sequence). In DNA form, the CDR3 reads TGTGCCAGCAGTTTAAGCGTCGGCTCCTACGAGCAGTACTTC. It translates to CASSLSVGSYEQYF.

This clone was seen a handful of times. The chain uses TRBV9 and TRBJ1-6; 9 bases match TRBD1. CDR3 size: 15 residues. Trimming cost V 3 bases and J 4 bases; bases outside gene matches: 2. CDR1 SGDLS and CDR2 YYNGEE come from the germline V gene. The CDR3: CASSAGQGYNSPLHF. CDR3 coding DNA: TGTGCCAGCAGCGCAGGACAGGGGTATAATTCACCCCTCCACTTT.

V usage is TRBV12-5 and J usage is TRBJ1-1, with D perhaps TRBD1 (6 bases). This CDR3 spans 14 amino acids. Trimming removed 6 bases at V and 5 bases at J, with 16 bases between. The germline V gene encodes CDR1 LGHNT and CDR2 FRNRAP. CDR3 DNA: TGTGCTAGTGGACGTACAGGGTCAGGGACTGAAGCTTTCTTT. Protein product: CASGRTGSGTEAFF. The full variable domain, with the rest looked up from reference TRBV12-5 and TRBJ1-1, is DARVTQTPRHKVTEMGQEVTMRCQPILGHNTVFWYRQTMMQGLELLAYFRNRAPLDDSGMPKDRFSAEMPDATLATLKIQPSEPRDSAVYFCASGRTGSGTEAFFGQGTRLTVV.

This clone has more than one count but fewer than ten. This chain uses TRBV4-3 with TRBJ2-2, with D unresolved. V was clipped by 0 bases and J by 3 bases, with 14 bases between them. There are 17 residues in the CDR3. The V gene's germline CDR1 is LGHNA and CDR2 YSLEER. This chain's CDR3 is CASSQEGAFGYTGELFF. The CDR3 bases are TGCGCCAGCAGCCAAGAAGGAGCTTTCGGGTACACCGGGGAGCTGTTTTTT.

The chain is built from TRBV6-5 and TRBJ2-3; D might be TRBD1 (6 bases). This CDR3 is built from 13 residues. V lost 6 bases to trimming and J lost 9 bases, with 16 bases between them. CDR1 and CDR2 (germline): MNHEY, SVGAGI. The CDR3 protein is CASSLQGRTTQYF. In DNA form, the CDR3 reads TGTGCCAGCAGCCTACAGGGTCGGACGACGCAGTATTTT.

In this sample, this clone turned up once. V gene TRBV4-2 combines with J gene TRBJ1-1; TRBD1 matches 8 bases. The CDR3 is 13 residues long. CDR1 is LGHNA and CDR2 is YNFKEQ in the germline V gene. Trimming cost V 0 bases and J 7 bases; bases outside gene matches: 1. For the CDR3, the DNA is TGTGCCAGCAGCCAAGAGACAGGGGATGAAGCTTTCTTT. This gives the protein CASSQETGDEAFF.

The J gene is TRBJ2-5, the V gene TRBV7-2; 7 bases fit TRBD1. Per germline, CDR1 SGHTA and CDR2 FQGNSA. The CDR3 is 14 residues long. The trim removed 2 bases at V and 4 bases at J, leaving 4 bases unmatched. CDR3 loop: CASSLRYRGETQYF. The CDR3, as DNA: TGTGCCAGCAGCTTAAGGTACAGGGGAGAGACCCAGTACTTC.

The chain carries TRBV2 and TRBJ1-3; the D gene is possibly TRBD1 (6 bases). The germline V gene encodes CDR1 SNHLY and CDR2 FYNNEI. This CDR3 is built from 14 residues. V shed 6 bases and J shed 0 bases, with 9 bases lying between them. The CDR3 DNA is TGTGCCAGCAGGTTGGACAGCTCTGGAAACACCATATATTTT. This encodes CASRLDSSGNTIYF.

CDR3 amino acids: CASSLGTGADTQYF. The CDR3, as DNA: TGTGCCAGCAGCCTCGGGACTGGGGCAGATACGCAGTATTTT. The chain is built from TRBV9 and TRBJ2-3; possible D gene TRBD2, 6 bases. Between the trimmed V and J ends, which lost 4 bases and 4 bases, there was a span of 13 bases. The CDR3 totals 14 residues. CDR1 and CDR2 (germline): SGDLS, YYNGEE.

The CDR3 DNA reads TGTGCCAGCAGGGGAACAGGGTGGGGTGGCTACACCTTC. Residues: CASRGTGWGGYTF. This chain uses TRBV7-2 with TRBJ1-2; possible D gene TRBD1, 6 bases. The V end was cut by 6 bases, the J end by 7 bases, with 15 bases between. The V gene's germline CDR1 is SGHTA and CDR2 FQGNSA. CDR3 length equals 13 residues.

The chain has TRBV19 and TRBJ2-2, with 13 nucleotides matching TRBD2. V trimming: 9 bases; J trimming: 6 bases; junction bases outside the gene matches: 13. CDR1 and CDR2 (germline): LNHDA, SQIVND (reference sequence). The length of the CDR3 is 17 residues. The CDR3 DNA reads TGTGCCAGCGTCCGAACCGGGACTAGCGGGGCCGCCGGGGAGCTGTTTTTT. Translated: CASVRTGTSGAAGELFF.

J is TRBJ2-7 and V is TRBV7-8; TRBD1 might be the D (5 bases). Trimming took off 3 bases at V and 1 base at J, with 16 bases between the two ends. The CDR3 loop spans 16 amino acids. Germline CDR1 reads SGHVS; CDR2 reads FQNEAQ. CDR3 in amino acids: CASSLIQGAASYEQYF. The CDR3 DNA reads as TGTGCCAGCAGCTTGATTCAAGGGGCGGCTTCCTACGAGCAGTACTTC.

V gene TRBV5-4 combines with J gene TRBJ1-5, with D maybe TRBD1 (5 bases). Germline CDR1 and CDR2: SGHNT and YYREEE (reference sequence). V gave up 2 bases and J gave up 2 bases, with 11 bases separating them. This CDR3 region has 15 residues. The CDR3 is CASSFGGKGNQPQHF. CDR3 sequence (DNA): TGTGCCAGCAGCTTCGGGGGGAAGGGCAATCAGCCCCAGCATTTT.

The J gene is TRBJ2-7, the V gene TRBV6-1; a weak D match, TRBD1 (6 bases). Trimming left V 1 base short and J 1 base short, with 14 bases between. The CDR3 is 16 amino acids. The germline CDR1 and CDR2 sequences are MNHNS and SASEGT. The CDR3 nucleotides read TGTGCCAGCAGTGAAGGGCCCCTAACAGGGTCCTACGAGCAGTACTTC. This translates into CASSEGPLTGSYEQYF.

V gene TRBV7-6 combines with J gene TRBJ2-7, with 7 bases identical to TRBD2. Germline trimming cut 5 bases from V and 3 bases from J; bases unmatched to any gene: 13. The CDR3 contains 16 residues. Germline V gene data show CDR1 as SGHVS and CDR2 as FNYEAQ. As DNA, the CDR3 is TGTGCCAGCAGCCCCCGGGGAGCGGGGACTATCTACGAGCAGTACTTC. Its protein product is CASSPRGAGTIYEQYF.

The chain couples TRBV5-4 to TRBJ1-3; a possible D gene is TRBD1 (6 bases). The ends were cut back, 4 bases at V and 0 bases at J, with 14 bases in the middle. Germline V gene lookup returns CDR1 SGHNT and CDR2 YYREEE (reference sequence). CDR3 length: 16 amino acids. CDR3 loop: CASSNDRSRSGNTIYF. CDR3 DNA sequence: TGTGCCAGCAGCAACGACAGGTCCCGCTCTGGAAACACCATATATTTT.

V is TRBV5-5 and J is TRBJ2-3; a possible D gene is TRBD2 (5 bases). V lost 4 bases to trimming and J lost 0 bases, with 15 bases between them. CDR3 length: 16 residues. The germline V gene has CDR1 SGHKS and CDR2 YYEKEE (reference sequence). The CDR3 bases are TGTGCCAGCAGCCCCGTACCCTCGGGGAGCACAGATACGCAGTATTTT. This gives the protein CASSPVPSGSTDTQYF. Based on the CDR3 plus reference TRBV5-5 and TRBJ2-3, the full variable domain is DAGVTQSPTHLIKTRGQQVTLRCSPISGHKSVSWYQQVLGQGPQFIFQYYEKEERGRGNFPDRFSARQFPNYSSELNVNALLLGDSALYLCASSPVPSGSTDTQYFGPGTRLTVL.

V usage is TRBV6-1 and J usage is TRBJ2-3; 11 nucleotides line up with TRBD2. Germline V gene lookup returns CDR1 MNHNS and CDR2 SASEGT. J lost 3 bases, V lost 2 bases, and 4 bases had no gene match. The CDR3 runs to 16 residues. Here the CDR3 DNA reads TGTGCCAGCAGTGAACGGGCTAGCGGGGGGACAGATACGCAGTATTTT. Protein product: CASSERASGGTDTQYF.